This T cell receptor (beta chain) was profiled in a study of shared clonotypes between healthy human individuals. Points from the study as a whole: Compared with memory subsets, naive subsets generally had larger estimated richness. Non-shared clonotypes had lower generation probabilities than those shared by all four donors.

Measured with immunoSEQ multiplex PCR; TCRdb has only the in-frame clones, and not every one. The sample lists 2,500,000 or so clones, more than 80% occurring once. Germline CDR1 and CDR2: SNHLY and FYNNEI. The germline V and J ends were trimmed by 8 bases and 9 bases, with 14 bases remaining between them. CDR3 length: 12 residues. For this clone: What it recognizes is unknown.

Sequenced input: naive CD4+ T cells sorted from blood. Subset indicated: CD45RA+ positively selected. The rearrangement links TRBV2 to TRBJ2-1; D is uncertain. The TCR sequence derives from a man aged 18 to 29 in good health. Here the CDR3 DNA reads TGTGCCAGCCGATTAACCGGTGGTGAGCAGTTCTTC. It specifies CASRLTGGEQFF. Full variable domain (remainder filled in from reference TRBV2 and TRBJ2-1): EPEVTQTPSHQVTQMGQEVILRCVPISNHLYFYWYRQILGQKVEFLVSFYNNEISEKSEIFDDQFSVERPDGSNFTLKIRSTKLEDSAMYFCASRLTGGEQFFGPGTRLTVL.